These 4 T cell receptor beta chains came from one sample sequenced in a study of glioma-infiltrating T cells. The iRepertoire nested amplicon-rescue multiplex PCR amplified TCR alpha and beta CDR3s from RNA. One entry per CDR3 protein, called by TCRdb with MiXCR from the multiplex PCR reads. The sample yields 300,000 to 450,000 distinct CDR3 sequences, roughly 41% seen once. Sequences were obtained from glioma tissue, nonneoplastic brain tissue, or PBMCs (not recorded which). These receptors were collected from a human donor with low-grade glioma or glioblastoma, undergoing nonglioma brain surgery, or in good health (not recorded which).

CDR3 loop: CASSLATGTLHEQYF. The CDR3 DNA sequence: TGTGCCAGCAGCCTGGCAACAGGGACCCTTCACGAGCAGTACTTC. The chain is built from TRBV7-9 and TRBJ2-5; possible D gene TRBD1, 6 bases. The last part of the DNA fits TRBJ2-7 better; the J call may be wrong. The CDR3 covers 15 residues. Germline values: CDR1 SEHNR, CDR2 FQNEAQ (reference sequence).

This clonotype was seen at least ten times. The chain links TRBV10-3 to TRBJ1-1, with D maybe TRBD1 (6 bases). The V end was cut by 5 bases, the J end by 2 bases, with 12 bases between. Looked up from germline, CDR1 is ENHRY and CDR2 is SYGVKD. The CDR3 runs to 14 residues. CDR3 sequence (DNA): TGTGCCATCAGTTCCCGACAGGTTAACACTGAAGCTTTCTTT. Encoded protein: CAISSRQVNTEAFF.

This clonotype was recorded only once. J is TRBJ1-5 and V is TRBV6-6, with D possibly TRBD1 on 5 matching bases. This CDR3 spans 14 amino acids. Per the germline V gene, CDR1 is MNHNY and CDR2 is SVGAGI (reference sequence). Deletions cut 5 bases from V and 3 bases from J, with 11 bases between. The CDR3 DNA follows: TGTGCCAGCAGTGAGGACAATACCAATCAGCCCCAGCATTTT. Residues: CASSEDNTNQPQHF.

This chain links TRBV6-2 or TRBV6-3 with TRBJ2-2; TRBD1 is a possible D gene (5 bases). Per the germline V gene, CDR1 is MNHEY and CDR2 is SVGEGT. This CDR3 is built from 15 residues. Trimming stripped 2 bases from V and 5 bases from J, with 12 bases between. The CDR3 DNA is TGTGCCAGCAGTTACGGCAGGGAAGGAACCGGGGAGCTGTTTTTT. Protein product: CASSYGREGTGELFF.